These 10 T cell receptor beta chains originate from one sample sequenced in a study of identical twins. Each CDR3 protein gets one entry after TCRdb re-called the 5' RACE reads with MiXCR. The table has more than 600,000 distinct CDR3 sequences, over 15% seen once. Another study also made use of these data, one on T cells expressing NK-cell markers.

Sequencing was performed on PBMCs. These receptors originate from a young woman in good health.

This clonotype was seen only a few times. V usage is TRBV25-1 and J usage is TRBJ1-6, with D hard to call. V gave up 6 bases and J gave up 6 bases, with 6 bases separating them. There are 12 residues in the CDR3. The germline gives CDR1 MGHDK, CDR2 SYGVNS. Here the CDR3 reads CASRVTNSPLHF. DNA for the CDR3: TGTGCCAGCAGGGTCACTAATTCACCCCTCCACTTT.

This chain connects TRBV6-1 to TRBJ1-5; D remains unclear. Per germline, CDR1 MNHNS and CDR2 SASEGT. V was shortened by 0 bases and J by 7 bases, with 16 bases between the two germline ends. The CDR3 spans 16 residues. CDR3 loop: CASSEAAGLLGQPQHF. The CDR3 DNA is TGTGCCAGCAGTGAAGCGGCGGGGTTATTGGGCCAGCCCCAGCATTTT.

The chain recombines TRBV20-1 with TRBJ2-5; 8 positions agree with TRBD2. CDR1 is DFQATT and CDR2 is SNEGSKA in the germline V gene (reference sequence). The V gene end was trimmed by 6 bases and the J gene end by 2 bases; junction bases not matched to a gene: 5. CDR3 size: 13 residues. In DNA form, the CDR3 reads TGCAGTGCCACGGGGGGGCTACAAGAGACCCAGTACTTC. Translation gives CSATGGLQETQYF.

V gene TRBV12-3 or TRBV12-4 combines with J gene TRBJ1-5; 8 positions match TRBD1. Germline trimming cut 7 bases from V and 5 bases from J; bases unmatched to any gene: 10. The CDR3 has 15 residues. As DNA, the CDR3 is TGTGCCAGCAACCAGGACAGGGCCGGGGATCAGCCCCAGCATTTT. Encoded protein: CASNQDRAGDQPQHF.

The rearrangement uses TRBV12-3 or TRBV12-4 and TRBJ1-4; TRBD1 matches at 9 bases. This CDR3 comprises 14 residues. Trimming cost V 10 bases and J 6 bases; bases outside gene matches: 9. CDR3 loop: CATTGQGKDEKLFF. CDR3 coding DNA: TGTGCCACGACGGGACAGGGAAAGGATGAAAAACTGTTTTTT.

This clonotype was counted between two and nine times. The J gene is TRBJ2-5, the V gene TRBV12-3 or TRBV12-4, with D tentatively TRBD2 (5 bases). This CDR3 spans 12 amino acids. Trimming shortened V by 7 bases and J by 5 bases, and 11 bases separated the two germline ends. Here the CDR3 reads CASTPGSETQYF. The CDR3 coding sequence is TGTGCCAGCACCCCGGGATCGGAGACCCAGTACTTC.

At least ten counts were recorded for this clonotype. The chain combines TRBV10-3 with TRBJ1-2; a weak D match, TRBD1 (5 bases). CDR3 length: 13 amino acids. Germline-derived CDR1 and CDR2 are ENHRY and SYGVKD. V lost 6 bases, J lost 1 base, and 9 bases lay in between. The CDR3 bases are TGTGCCATCAGAGAAGACAGTAACTATGGCTACACCTTC. Translating gives CAIREDSNYGYTF.

DNA of the CDR3: TGTGCCAGCAGCTTATCAATGCGAAGCGGGAGAATCTACAATGAGCAGTTCTTC. It yields the protein CASSLSMRSGRIYNEQFF. This chain links TRBV11-2 with TRBJ2-1, with 8 bases matching TRBD2. Germline CDR1 reads SGHAT; CDR2 reads FQNNGV. V trimming: 2 bases; J trimming: 3 bases; junction bases outside the gene matches: 12. The CDR3 sequence is 18 residues long. Full variable domain (outside the CDR3, taken from reference TRBV11-2 and TRBJ2-1): EAGVAQSPRYKIIEKRQSVAFWCNPISGHATLYWYQQILGQGPKLLIQFQNNGVVDDSQLPKDRFSAERLKGVDSTLKIQPAKLEDSAVYLCASSLSMRSGRIYNEQFFGPGTRLTVL.

The CDR3 here is CASSDGMGVPPPYGYTF. The CDR3 DNA reads TGTGCCAGCAGCGACGGTATGGGGGTCCCCCCGCCCTATGGCTACACCTTC. The chain links TRBV9 to TRBJ1-2, with a possible D match to TRBD1 (5 bases). The CDR3 runs to 17 residues. V was trimmed by 3 bases and J by 4 bases, leaving 22 bases between them. Germline-derived CDR1 and CDR2 are SGDLS and YYNGEE.

This clonotype was counted a few times. The chain couples TRBV10-3 to TRBJ2-3; tentatively, D is TRBD1 or TRBD2 (5 bases each). The germline V and J ends were trimmed by 6 bases and 6 bases, with 16 bases remaining between them. Germline V gene data show CDR1 as ENHRY and CDR2 as SYGVKD. This CDR3 is built from 14 residues. As DNA, the CDR3 is TGTGCCATCAGCGGCCCGGGACGAGGGGATACGCAGTATTTT. This codes for CAISGPGRGDTQYF.